This T cell receptor (beta chain) was retrieved from a study of lymphopenia after photon versus proton radiotherapy. Per germline, CDR1 LGHNA and CDR2 YNFKEQ. Trimming left V 2 bases short and J 0 bases short, with 7 bases between. The CDR3 sequence is 14 residues long. Sequencing used immunoSEQ multiplex PCR; TCRdb keeps in-frame clones, though not all of them. Of 52,000 or so clones in the sample, under 95% were seen once. The specimen comprised peripheral blood, sampled from a patient treated with photon-based radiotherapy. The V and J genes are TRBV4-2 and TRBJ1-2; D uncertain. The sequence was obtained from a woman in her 40s with cholangiocarcinoma. The CDR3 nucleotides read TGTGCCAGCAGCCAACCTCAGGCTAACTATGGCTACACCTTC. This translates into CASSQPQANYGYTF.